This T cell receptor beta chain emerged from a study of cytomegalovirus exposure and HLA in healthy donors. The CDR3 is 18 residues long. Per germline, CDR1 SGHTA and CDR2 FQGNSA. Trimming cost V 3 bases and J 5 bases; bases outside gene matches: 13. The donors belonged to the roughly 120-subject validation cohort, separate from the 666-subject first cohort. Remarks on this clone: What it recognizes is unknown.

Regarding the study as a whole: According to the study, approximately 150 TCR beta chains were cytomegalovirus-associated.

Assay: immunoSEQ multiplex PCR; the TCRdb copy retains only in-frame clones and omits some. In the table there are some 140,000 clones, roughly four fifths of which are singletons. The sequence was obtained from a woman aged 30 to 39 in good health and CMV-seronegative. V usage is TRBV7-2 and J usage is TRBJ2-3; TRBD1 agrees at 11 bases. Material for sequencing was PBMCs. CDR3 residues: CASSLDPGGTGGLDTQYF. In DNA, the CDR3 is TGTGCCAGCAGCTTGGACCCAGGAGGGACAGGGGGATTAGATACGCAGTATTTT.